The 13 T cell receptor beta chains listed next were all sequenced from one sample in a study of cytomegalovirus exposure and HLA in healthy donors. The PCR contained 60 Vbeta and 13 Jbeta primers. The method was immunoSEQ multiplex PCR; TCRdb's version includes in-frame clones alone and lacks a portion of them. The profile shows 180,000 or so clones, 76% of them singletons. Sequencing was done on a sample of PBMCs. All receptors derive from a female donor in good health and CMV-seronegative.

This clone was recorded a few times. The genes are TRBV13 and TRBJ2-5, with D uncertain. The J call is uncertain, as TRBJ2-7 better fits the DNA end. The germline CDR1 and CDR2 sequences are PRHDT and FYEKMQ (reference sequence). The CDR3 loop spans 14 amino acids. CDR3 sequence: CASSLGLVSYEQYF. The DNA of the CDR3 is TGTGCCAGCAGCTTAGGGCTTGTCTCCTACGAGCAGTACTTC.

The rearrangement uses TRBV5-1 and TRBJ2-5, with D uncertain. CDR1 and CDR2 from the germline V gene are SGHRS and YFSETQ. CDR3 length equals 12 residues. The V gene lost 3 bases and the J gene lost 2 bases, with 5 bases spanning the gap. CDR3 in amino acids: CASSSFQETQYF. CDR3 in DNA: TGCGCCAGCAGCTCCTTTCAAGAGACCCAGTACTTC. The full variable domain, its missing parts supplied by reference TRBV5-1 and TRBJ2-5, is KAGVTQTPRYLIKTRGQQVTLSCSPISGHRSVSWYQQTPGQGLQFLFEYFSETQRNKGNFPGRFSGRQFSNSRSEMNVSTLELGDSALYLCASSSFQETQYFGPGTRLLVL.

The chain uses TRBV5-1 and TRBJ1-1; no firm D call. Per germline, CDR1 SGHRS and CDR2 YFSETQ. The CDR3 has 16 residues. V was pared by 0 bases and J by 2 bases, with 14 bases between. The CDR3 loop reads CASSLDIGRANTEAFF. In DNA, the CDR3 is TGCGCCAGCAGCTTGGACATTGGGAGGGCTAACACTGAAGCTTTCTTT.

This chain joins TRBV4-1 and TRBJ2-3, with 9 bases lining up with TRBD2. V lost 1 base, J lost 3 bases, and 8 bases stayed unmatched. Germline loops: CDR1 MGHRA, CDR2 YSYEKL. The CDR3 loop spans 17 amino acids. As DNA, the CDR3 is TGCGCCAGCAGCCAAGTTGCGGGAGGGGATGGGACAGATACGCAGTATTTT. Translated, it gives CASSQVAGGDGTDTQYF.

Here the CDR3 reads CASSARGATANTEAFF. The CDR3 nucleotides are TGTGCCAGCAGCGCCCGAGGAGCCACGGCGAACACTGAAGCTTTCTTT. The rearrangement joins TRBV9 to TRBJ1-1; D is unresolved. The CDR3 has 16 residues. Trimming stripped 3 bases from V and 1 base from J, with 16 bases between. Per germline, CDR1 SGDLS and CDR2 YYNGEE.

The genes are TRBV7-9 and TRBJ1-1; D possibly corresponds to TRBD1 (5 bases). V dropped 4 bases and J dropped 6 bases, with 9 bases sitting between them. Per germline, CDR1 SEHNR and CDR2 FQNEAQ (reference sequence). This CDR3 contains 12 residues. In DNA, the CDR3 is TGTGCCAGCAGCTCGACAGTCTCTGAAGCTTTCTTT. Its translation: CASSSTVSEAFF.

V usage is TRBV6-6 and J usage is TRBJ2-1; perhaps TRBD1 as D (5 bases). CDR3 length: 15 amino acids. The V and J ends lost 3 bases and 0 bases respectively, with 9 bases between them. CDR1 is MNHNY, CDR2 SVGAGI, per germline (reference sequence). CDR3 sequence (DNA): TGTGCCAGCAGTTATACAGGCAACTCCTACAATGAGCAGTTCTTC. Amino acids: CASSYTGNSYNEQFF.

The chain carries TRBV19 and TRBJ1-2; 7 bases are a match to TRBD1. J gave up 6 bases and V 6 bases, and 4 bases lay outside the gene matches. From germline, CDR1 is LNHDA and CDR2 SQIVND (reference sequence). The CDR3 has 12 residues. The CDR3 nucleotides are TGTGCCAGTAGAGGGGGCGCTGATGGCTACACCTTC. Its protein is CASRGGADGYTF.

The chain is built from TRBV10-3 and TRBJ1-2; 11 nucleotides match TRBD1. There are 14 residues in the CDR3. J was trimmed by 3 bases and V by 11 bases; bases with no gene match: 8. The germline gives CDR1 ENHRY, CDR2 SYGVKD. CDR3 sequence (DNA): TGTGCCGGCCGGGGACAGGGGGACCACTATGGCTACACCTTC. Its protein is CAGRGQGDHYGYTF.

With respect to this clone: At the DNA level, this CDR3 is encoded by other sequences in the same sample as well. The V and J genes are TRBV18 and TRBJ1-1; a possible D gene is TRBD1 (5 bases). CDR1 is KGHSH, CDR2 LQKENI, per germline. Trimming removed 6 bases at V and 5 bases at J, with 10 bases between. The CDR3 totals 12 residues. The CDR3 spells CASSRGGTEAFF. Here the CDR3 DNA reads TGTGCCAGCTCGCGGGGGGGGACTGAAGCTTTCTTT.

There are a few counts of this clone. CDR3 sequence reads: CASSEYYPPEAFF. DNA of the CDR3: TGTGCCAGCAGTGAATACTACCCCCCTGAAGCTTTCTTT. The rearrangement joins TRBV25-1 to TRBJ1-1, with unresolved D. Germline V gives CDR1 MGHDK, CDR2 SYGVNS. Between the trimmed V and J ends, which lost 0 bases and 6 bases, there was a span of 8 bases. This CDR3 has 13 amino acids. Variable domain in full (rest from reference TRBV25-1 and TRBJ1-1): EADIYQTPRYLVIGTGKKITLECSQTMGHDKMYWYQQDPGMELHLIHYSYGVNSTEKGDLSSESTVSRIRTEHFPLTLESARPSHTSQYLCASSEYYPPEAFFGQGTRLTVV.

The CDR3: CASSLALAGEQFF. The DNA of the CDR3 is TGTGCCAGCAGCTTAGCACTAGCGGGTGAGCAGTTCTTC. The chain uses TRBV7-7 and TRBJ2-1; 9 positions agree with TRBD2. Losses at the gene ends were 0 bases for V and 9 bases for J; bases not matched to a gene: 0. The CDR3 is 13 residues long. Germline V gene sequence: CDR1 SSHAT, CDR2 FNYEAQ (reference sequence).

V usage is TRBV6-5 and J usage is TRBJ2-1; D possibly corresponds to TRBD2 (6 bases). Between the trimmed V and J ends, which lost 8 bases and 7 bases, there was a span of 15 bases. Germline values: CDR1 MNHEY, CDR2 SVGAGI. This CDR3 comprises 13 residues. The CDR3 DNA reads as TGTGCCAGCCTAGGAGGGCCCTCGAATGAGCAGTTCTTC. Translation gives CASLGGPSNEQFF.